This T cell receptor (beta chain) is drawn from a study of blood T cell repertoires in COVID-19. Turning to the study itself: COVID-19 samples, acute and convalescent, were from the United States, Italy and Spain.

The assay was immunoSEQ multiplex PCR, and TCRdb's table has in-frame clones only and misses some. In the table there are about 82,000 clones, roughly four fifths of which are singletons. The V and J ends lost 6 bases and 4 bases respectively, with 13 bases between them. Germline lookup yields CDR1 MNHEY and CDR2 SVGAGI. This CDR3 has 15 residues. V gene TRBV6-5 combines with J gene TRBJ1-6; weak D call: TRBD1 (6 bases). Sequenced sample: peripheral blood. This receptor was identified in a man in his forties or fifties with active or convalescent COVID-19. CDR3 in DNA: TGTGCCAGCAGCGTATCGGACAGTTATAATTCACCCCTCCACTTT. Its translation is CASSVSDSYNSPLHF.